This TCR beta chain was recorded in a study of blood T cell repertoires in COVID-19. Study details: Material from acute and convalescent COVID-19 was sourced from the United States, Italy and Spain.

Original methodology: How many nucleated cells were present was estimated from reference gene primer amplification. Libraries were prepared by immunoSEQ multiplex PCR; TCRdb keeps only in-frame clonotypes and omits some of them. The V and J calls and clone size come from that table; D and trimming were worked out from the DNA. The repertoire has some 99,000 clones, over 70% of them found once; the top ten carry roughly 10%. The CDR3 consists of 13 residues. The V and J ends lost 1 base and 3 bases respectively, with 7 bases between them. Germline loops: CDR1 LGHNA, CDR2 YSLEER. V gene TRBV4-3 combines with J gene TRBJ2-7; D gene uncertain. Sample: peripheral blood. This clonotype was sampled from a woman at least 80 years old with acute or convalescent COVID-19. In DNA form, the CDR3 reads TGCGCCAGCAGCCAAGGTTTGCGCTACGAGCAGTACTTC. It is translated as CASSQGLRYEQYF.